This is a list of T cell receptor beta chains from one sample in a study of Graves' ophthalmopathy and Graves' hyperthyroidism. TCRdb itself ran the multiplex PCR reads through MiXCR, one entry per CDR3 protein. Among about 740,000 distinct CDR3 sequences, 40% were seen once, and the ten largest hold around 40%. Specimen: peripheral blood. These receptors were obtained from an adult man with Graves' ophthalmopathy. Both conserved end residues are trimmed from each CDR3. Clone sizes are given selectively: once, few, many, or a class where the clone is expanded.

TRBJ2-7	.	TRBV4-3	13	ASSQEQGLTYEQY
TRBJ2-7	.	TRBV10-3	14	AISESGTRLFSEQY
TRBJ1-3	many	TRBV9	13	ASSGGRGSGNTIY
TRBJ1-1	.	TRBV25-1	13	ASSLASKGNTEAF
TRBJ1-6	.	TRBV7-2	12	ASSYGGISSPLH
TRBJ2-2	many	TRBV25-1	13	ASSNGPENTGELF
TRBJ2-7	many	TRBV7-2	14	ASSLDLAGGPREQY
TRBJ2-7	few	TRBV29-1	9	SVQGAYEQY
TRBJ1-4	few	TRBV7-8	13	ASSGTGGVEEKLF
TRBJ1-5	many	TRBV10-3	15	AISEPTGEIGNQPQH
TRBJ2-6	once	TRBV2	15	ASTFSGSPSGANVLT
TRBJ2-5	once	TRBV5-4	10	AGGYRGETQY
TRBJ1-1	few	TRBV11-1	14	ASSLVSGHRMGKAF
TRBJ2-7	.	TRBV5-6	12	ASSRSLLSNEQY
TRBJ1-4	.	TRBV19	11	AIRPEGRTKLF
TRBJ1-3	.	TRBV25-1	14	ASSHSGSFSGNTIY
TRBJ1-1	few	TRBV6-6	11	ASSQRQGRGAF
TRBJ1-3	many	TRBV10-1	14	ASSERFVQGRNTIY
TRBJ1-1	many	TRBV2	16	ASSEATGIITVNTEAF
TRBJ2-7	many	TRBV20-1	10	SGSGASYEQY
TRBJ1-1	.	TRBV7-3	10	ASSPAGTEAF
TRBJ1-6	few	TRBV2	13	ASRGQLVGNSPLH
TRBJ1-6	.	TRBV7-9	12	ASSLRRLNSPLH
TRBJ2-5	.	TRBV7-2	12	ASVVQGAWETQY
TRBJ2-7	few	TRBV5-1	11	ASSLADRTEQY
TRBJ1-5	.	TRBV20-1	15	SASGLGGSYGNQPQH
TRBJ2-7	few	TRBV7-9	13	ASSASWQGVGEQY
TRBJ1-2	.	TRBV25-1	13	ASSALFWENYGYT
TRBJ2-7	.	TRBV29-1	10	SPSGQGYEQY
TRBJ1-2	many	TRBV10-2	12	ASSEARLNYGYT
TRBJ1-5	.	TRBV2	14	ASSVTGTGADQPQH
TRBJ2-7	.	TRBV7-9	14	ASSQELASGSYEQY
TRBJ2-5	.	TRBV11-2	16	ASSLGTSASRAGRTQY
TRBJ1-3	many	TRBV29-1	11	SAGGSSGNTIY
TRBJ2-7	few	TRBV10-3	12	AISESYRGNEQY